This T cell receptor (beta chain) emerged from a study of T cells in Graves' hyperthyroidism and ophthalmopathy. Study-level information: Peripheral blood specimens were obtained at initial diagnosis, prior to any treatment.

The CDR3 consists of 17 residues. V shed 5 bases and J 0 bases; nucleotides not matched to a gene: 9. Germline V gene lookup returns CDR1 MNHNS and CDR2 SASEGT. Researchers amplified the TCR beta CDR3 regions from RNA transcripts. RT-PCR in the first round (using the HTBI primer set) targeted the TCR CDR3. TCRdb re-derived calls from the multiplex PCR reads in MiXCR, one entry per CDR3 protein. In the table there are some 510,000 distinct CDR3 sequences, under 25% of which are singletons. This clonotype was found once. This chain links TRBV6-1 with TRBJ1-5; 8 nucleotides match TRBD1. This clonotype originated in a man aged 18 to 29 with Graves' hyperthyroidism. The sequenced material came from blood. In DNA, the CDR3 is TGTGCCAGCAGTATAAGACGGACAGGGCTTAGCAATCAGCCCCAGCATTTT. Residues: CASSIRRTGLSNQPQHF.